The 19 T cell receptor beta chains below all came from one sample that was sequenced in a study of spatial heterogeneity in lung cancer. TCRdb called the 5' RACE reads again in MiXCR, with one record for every CDR3 protein. The sample yields about 11,000 distinct CDR3 sequences, around 3.5% seen once. Time point described: sample taken at primary tumor resection. Material for sequencing was whole RNA from tumor, nontumor lung or frozen PBMC, left unsorted. The specimen comprised PBMCs, sampled at surgery. These TCRs come from a female donor with early-stage non-small cell lung cancer.

This clonotype was detected many times. A library prepared for alpha chains yielded this beta chain as an off-target read; its size is of little meaning. The gene calls are TRBV24-1 and TRBJ2-1, with 8 bases matching TRBD1. Trimming at V came to 0 bases and at J to 16 bases, leaving 7 bases not matched to a gene. CDR3 size: 13 residues. Germline V gene sequence: CDR1 KGHDR, CDR2 SFDVKD. The CDR3 DNA reads TGTGCCACCAGTGATTTGCCGACAGGGGTAAAATTCTTC. It translates to CATSDLPTGVKFF.

This clonotype was detected ten times or more. The library was designed around alpha chains, so this beta chain is a stray read whose abundance carries little weight. J is TRBJ1-2 and V is TRBV10-3, with 7 bases aligning to TRBD1. The length of the CDR3 is 14 residues. CDR1 is ENHRY and CDR2 is SYGVKD in the germline V gene. V shed 6 bases, J shed 3 bases, and the junction held 7 bases outside the gene matches. Here the CDR3 DNA reads TGTGCCATCAGGGATGGACAGGCTGACTATGGCTACACCTTC. This sequence encodes CAIRDGQADYGYTF.

This clonotype has at least ten counts. Because this beta chain is a stray read in a library intended to capture alpha chains, its abundance should not be given much weight. CDR3 sequence (DNA): TGTGCCAGCAGCTTAACGGGGATCCAAGAGACCCAGTACTTC. Translation gives CASSLTGIQETQYF. The rearrangement joins TRBV7-2 to TRBJ2-5; TRBD2 is a possible D gene (5 bases). Trimming took off 2 bases at V and 1 base at J, with 8 bases between the two ends. Germline CDR1 reads SGHTA; CDR2 reads FQGNSA. The CDR3 runs 14 residues.

This clonotype was seen ten or more times. For a library built for alpha chains, this beta chain is a stray read; little rests on its size. The V and J genes are TRBV6-2 or TRBV6-3 and TRBJ2-3; D possibly uses TRBD1 or TRBD2 (6 bases each). Germline CDR1 is MNHEY and CDR2 is SVGEGT. V dropped 6 bases and J dropped 2 bases, with 15 bases sitting between them. This CDR3 is built from 15 residues. As DNA, the CDR3 is TGTGCCAGCAGACCAGAGGGGGGCCACACAGATACGCAGTATTTT. Residues: CASRPEGGHTDTQYF.

On this clonotype itself: Because the library targeted alpha chains, this beta chain is an off-target read whose size means little. The chain links TRBV19 to TRBJ2-1; 9 nucleotides align to TRBD2. The germline CDR1 and CDR2 sequences are LNHDA and SQIVND (reference sequence). The ends lost 3 bases at V and 2 bases at J; junction bases unmatched: 5. The CDR3 loop spans 16 amino acids. CDR3 amino acids: CASSMVAGAPYNEQFF. The DNA for the CDR3 is TGTGCCAGTAGTATGGTAGCGGGAGCGCCCTACAATGAGCAGTTCTTC.

This clonotype was counted ten times or more. As an off-target read in a library built for alpha chains, this beta chain has a frequency of little significance. The rearrangement links TRBV12-3 or TRBV12-4 to TRBJ1-1; D may be TRBD1 (6 bases). V shed 6 bases and J shed 0 bases, with 14 bases lying between them. The CDR3 is 15 amino acids. CDR3 amino acids: CASSLHRAVNTEAFF. CDR3 DNA sequence: TGTGCCAGCAGCCTCCACAGGGCGGTGAACACTGAAGCTTTCTTT.

This clonotype was detected a few times. This beta chain is a stray read from a library made for alpha chains; its abundance is not meaningful. CDR3: CASSLSPRGYTF. The DNA for the CDR3 is TGTGCCAGCAGCCTGTCTCCGAGAGGCTACACCTTC. The chain carries TRBV4-2 and TRBJ1-2; no clear D. CDR1 and CDR2 (germline): LGHNA, YNFKEQ. The CDR3 consists of 12 residues. With 4 bases removed from V and 8 bases from J, the gap between germline ends came to 11 bases.

This clonotype was detected ten times or more. A library made for alpha chains picked up this beta chain off target, so its size means little. The chain couples TRBV6-2 or TRBV6-3 to TRBJ1-2; D may be TRBD1 (6 bases). The germline V gene has CDR1 MNHEY and CDR2 SVGEGT. The V gene lost 0 bases and the J gene lost 4 bases, with 9 bases spanning the gap. This CDR3 comprises 14 residues. CDR3 bases: TGTGCCAGCAGTTACTCCGGACAGTCCTATGGCTACACCTTC. It yields the protein CASSYSGQSYGYTF.

This clonotype was recorded at least ten times. A library made for alpha chains picked up this beta chain off target, so its size means little. CDR3: CSVEWQGGTEAFF. The CDR3 nucleotides are TGCAGCGTTGAATGGCAGGGGGGGACTGAAGCTTTCTTT. This chain connects TRBV29-1 to TRBJ1-1, with TRBD1 matching 7 bases. The CDR3 extends over 13 amino acids. The germline V gene encodes CDR1 SQVTM and CDR2 ANQGSEA. The trim removed 2 bases at V and 5 bases at J, leaving 5 bases unmatched.

This clonotype was recorded many times. The size of this beta chain means little, since it is a stray read in a library made for alpha chains. The V gene is TRBV28, the J gene TRBJ2-1; D is unresolved. CDR3 length: 12 residues. The germline V gene has CDR1 MDHEN and CDR2 SYDVKM. Trimming stripped 6 bases from V and 16 bases from J, with 19 bases between. CDR3 sequence: CASSPQLGASFF. For the CDR3, the DNA is TGTGCCAGCAGCCCACAACTTGGAGCGTCTTTCTTC.

This clonotype was seen ten or more times. For a library built for alpha chains, this beta chain is a stray read; little rests on its size. The rearrangement links TRBV7-2 to TRBJ2-1; 9 bases match TRBD2. Germline CDR1 is SGHTA and CDR2 is FQGNSA. This CDR3 comprises 15 residues. V was pared by 1 base and J by 4 bases, with 2 bases of the junction left unmatched. The CDR3 sequence: CASSLGLAEYNEQFF. For the CDR3, the DNA is TGTGCCAGCAGCTTAGGACTAGCGGAGTACAATGAGCAGTTCTTC. Full variable domain (outside the CDR3, taken from reference TRBV7-2 and TRBJ2-1): GAGVSQSPSNKVTEKGKDVELRCDPISGHTALYWYRQSLGQGLEFLIYFQGNSAPDKSGLPSDRFSAERTGGSVSTLTIQRTQQEDSAVYLCASSLGLAEYNEQFFGPGTRLTVL.

Many counts were recorded for this clonotype. Little can be read into the size of this beta chain, an off-target read in a library designed for alpha chains. The rearrangement uses TRBV2 and TRBJ2-7, with TRBD1 as a possible D gene (6 bases). Germline assignment: CDR1 SNHLY and CDR2 FYNNEI. There are 15 residues in the CDR3. With 4 bases removed from V and 0 bases from J, the gap between germline ends came to 13 bases. CDR3: CASSATGASSYEQYF. CDR3 in DNA: TGTGCCAGCAGTGCGACAGGTGCGAGCTCCTACGAGCAGTACTTC.

There are many counts of this clonotype. Being off target in a library aimed at alpha chains, this beta chain has a size of little meaning. The rearrangement uses TRBV5-1 and TRBJ2-1; weak D call: TRBD2 (5 bases). V lost 4 bases to trimming and J lost 4 bases, with 12 bases between them. Germline V CDR1 and CDR2: SGHRS, YFSETQ. The CDR3 has 14 residues. The CDR3 DNA sequence: TGCGCCAGCAGCAACGACCCGGGATACAATGAGCAGTTCTTC. It translates to CASSNDPGYNEQFF.

This clonotype is medium-sized within its sample. Since it is a stray read in a library aimed at alpha chains, this beta chain has a size that is not meaningful. The rearrangement uses TRBV12-3 or TRBV12-4 and TRBJ2-7; 10 bases match TRBD1. The length of the CDR3 is 14 residues. J was trimmed by 5 bases and V by 5 bases; bases with no gene match: 6. This CDR3 reads CASSHRDRGNEQYF. The CDR3 coding sequence is TGTGCCAGCAGTCACCGGGACAGGGGCAACGAGCAGTACTTC.

This clonotype was counted only a few times. Found in a library prepared for alpha chains, this beta chain is an off-target read, and its abundance has little meaning. J is TRBJ2-7 and V is TRBV20-1, with 8 positions matching TRBD2. V lost 3 bases, J lost 6 bases, and 1 base stayed unmatched. The CDR3 covers 11 residues. Looked up from germline, CDR1 is DFQATT and CDR2 is SNEGSKA (reference sequence). CDR3 region: CSASGRAEQYF. The CDR3, as DNA: TGCAGTGCTAGCGGGAGGGCCGAGCAGTACTTC.

In its sample, this clonotype was seen many times. The size of this beta chain means little, since it is a stray read in a library made for alpha chains. J is TRBJ2-1 and V is TRBV29-1; 9 positions agree with TRBD1. Germline V gene data show CDR1 as SQVTM and CDR2 as ANQGSEA. The CDR3 is 14 amino acids. V dropped 2 bases and J dropped 8; count of bases not matched to a gene: 7. The CDR3 here is CSVEWGQGLDEQFF. Written as DNA, the CDR3 is TGCAGCGTTGAATGGGGACAGGGTTTGGATGAGCAGTTCTTC.

This clonotype was counted many times. This beta chain is a stray sequence in a library constructed for alpha chains; its clone size is not meaningful. V usage is TRBV20-1 and J usage is TRBJ2-3, with no clear D. The germline V and J ends were trimmed by 6 bases and 2 bases, with 12 bases remaining between them. Germline V gives CDR1 DFQATT, CDR2 SNEGSKA (reference sequence). The CDR3 consists of 13 residues. The CDR3 nucleotides read TGCAGTGCCATTCAGGCCCTCACAGATACGCAGTATTTT. It yields the protein CSAIQALTDTQYF.

This clonotype was recorded many times. This beta chain was picked up by a library intended for alpha chains and is off target, so its count carries little meaning. The chain joins TRBV28 to TRBJ2-3, with TRBD2 matching over 12 bases. V gave up 4 bases and J gave up 4 bases; unmatched junction bases: 6. Germline CDR1 MDHEN, CDR2 SYDVKM. The CDR3 runs to 16 residues. Written as DNA, the CDR3 is TGTGCCAGCAGTTCTAGCGGGAGGGCCGGGGCAGATACGCAGTATTTT. Translated, it gives CASSSSGRAGADTQYF. The full variable domain, its missing parts supplied by reference TRBV28 and TRBJ2-3, is DVKVTQSSRYLVKRTGEKVFLECVQDMDHENMFWYRQDPGLGLRLIYFSYDVKMKEKGDIPEGYSVSREKKERFSLILESASTNQTSMYLCASSSSGRAGADTQYFGPGTRLTVL.

This clonotype was seen repeatedly, ten times or more. The size of this beta chain means little, since it is a stray read in a library made for alpha chains. The chain carries TRBV5-6 and TRBJ1-5, with no clear D. Germline V gene data show CDR1 as SGHDT and CDR2 as YYEEEE. The CDR3 length is 12 residues. Deletions cut 0 bases from V and 7 bases from J, with 5 bases between. The CDR3 spells CASSLGAQPQHF. The CDR3 DNA follows: TGTGCCAGCAGCTTGGGAGCCCAGCCCCAGCATTTT.